Listed below are T cell receptor beta chains from one sample, sequenced in a study of blood T cell repertoires in COVID-19. Assay: immunoSEQ multiplex PCR; the TCRdb copy retains only in-frame clones and omits some. The sample contains some 70,000 clones, approximately 79% of which appear only once. Sequencing input: peripheral blood. These receptors all stem from a woman aged 50 to 65 with acute or convalescent COVID-19. Both conserved end residues are part of each CDR3. A D gene is named only where the DNA matches it firmly. Clone sizes are given selectively: once, few, many, or a class where the clone is expanded.

V	D	J	size	CDR3	DNA
TRBV10-3	TRBD2	TRBJ2-5	once	CAISGQGLAGGQETQYF	TGTGCCATCAGTGGCCAAGGACTAGCGGGAGGTCAAGAGACCCAGTACTTC
TRBV18	NA	TRBJ2-3	NA	CASSPRTFAGTDTQYF	TGTGCCAGCTCACCACGCACTTTCGCGGGAACAGATACGCAGTATTTT
TRBV7-3	TRBD1	TRBJ1-5	NA	CASSKGTGQPQHF	TGTGCCAGCAGCAAAGGGACAGGCCAGCCCCAGCATTTT
TRBV20-1	NA	TRBJ2-5	few	CSASTGQEKGQETQYF	TGCAGTGCTAGTACCGGCCAGGAGAAGGGGCAAGAGACCCAGTACTTC
TRBV10-1	TRBD2	TRBJ2-1	few	CASSEELAGGIVF	TGCGCCAGCAGTGAGGAACTAGCGGGGGGGATAGTCTTC
TRBV19	TRBD1	TRBJ1-1	NA	CASSIGRTGGIEAFF	TGTGCCAGTAGTATAGGCCGGACAGGGGGCATTGAAGCTTTCTTT
TRBV4-2	NA	TRBJ1-2	NA	CASSLRTEDYGYTF	TGTGCCAGCAGCCTTCGGACAGAGGACTATGGCTACACCTTC
TRBV19	TRBD1	TRBJ1-5	NA	CASTRRGQGSNQPQHF	TGTGCCAGTACCCGAAGGGGACAGGGAAGCAATCAGCCCCAGCATTTT
TRBV20-1	TRBD2	TRBJ2-1	NA	CGGVSYNEQFF	TGCGGGGGGGTCTCCTACAATGAGCAGTTCTTC
TRBV3-1/TRBV3-2	TRBD1	TRBJ2-1	NA	CASSRGQGPYNEQFF	TGTGCCAGCAGCCGGGGACAGGGGCCCTACAATGAGCAGTTCTTC
TRBV5-1	NA	TRBJ1-5	NA	CASSLEGVNSNQPQHF	TGCGCCAGCAGCTTGGAAGGGGTGAATAGCAATCAGCCCCAGCATTTT
TRBV11-2	TRBD2	TRBJ2-7	once	CASSLGAGGWYEQYF	TGTGCCAGCAGCTTAGGAGCGGGGGGATGGTACGAGCAGTACTTC
TRBV7-7	TRBD2	TRBJ2-2	NA	CASSAPGLAAFTGELFF	TGTGCCAGCAGCGCTCCGGGACTAGCGGCATTCACCGGGGAGCTGTTTTTT
TRBV5-8	NA	TRBJ2-3	NA	CASSLGGVRSITQYF	TGTGCCAGCAGCTTGGGGGGGGTCCGATCGATCACGCAGTATTTT
TRBV7-2	TRBD2	TRBJ2-1	NA	CASSLALAGGEQFF	TGTGCCAGCAGCTTAGCGTTGGCGGGAGGTGAGCAGTTCTTC
TRBV5-1	NA	TRBJ2-3	few	CASTGGGGAQEAQYF	TGCGCCAGCACTGGGGGAGGGGGGGCGCAAGAGGCGCAGTATTTT
TRBV9	NA	TRBJ2-2	once	CASSQGWDTGELFF	TGTGCCAGCAGCCAGGGATGGGACACCGGGGAGCTGTTTTTT
TRBV19	TRBD2	TRBJ2-3	once	CASSMGSGSFASTDTQYF	TGTGCCAGTAGTATGGGAAGCGGGAGTTTTGCTAGCACAGATACGCAGTATTTT
TRBV4-3	NA	TRBJ2-4	NA	CASSQSRGRKNIQYF	TGCGCCAGCAGCCAATCCAGGGGCCGGAAAAACATTCAGTACTTC
TRBV18	TRBD2	TRBJ2-1	NA	CASSKTISGTYNEQFF	TGTGCCAGCTCAAAAACTATTAGCGGGACGTACAATGAGCAGTTCTTC
TRBV28	TRBD1	TRBJ1-3	few	CASSFVSGQGAWGNTIYF	TGTGCCAGCAGTTTTGTTTCGGGACAGGGGGCTTGGGGAAACACCATATATTTT
TRBV2	NA	TRBJ2-3	NA	CASSEGKAGDTQYF	TGTGCCAGCAGTGAAGGAAAGGCGGGGGATACGCAGTATTTT
TRBV29-1	NA	TRBJ2-1	NA	CSVGLAQISSYNEQFF	TGCAGCGTTGGTTTAGCGCAGATTAGCTCCTACAATGAGCAGTTCTTC
TRBV28	TRBD1	TRBJ1-2	NA	CASRLGQGRYGYTF	TGTGCCAGCAGACTCGGACAGGGCCGTTATGGCTACACCTTC
TRBV6-5	NA	TRBJ1-5	many	CASSTVEGGNQPQHF	TGTGCCAGCAGCACCGTAGAGGGTGGAAATCAGCCCCAGCATTTT
TRBV4-2	NA	TRBJ2-3	few	CASSQDTRNGDTQYF	TGTGCCAGCAGCCAAGATACCAGGAATGGAGATACGCAGTATTTT
TRBV20-1	NA	TRBJ1-1	NA	CSASVSWNTEAFF	TGCAGTGCTAGTGTCTCGTGGAACACTGAAGCTTTCTTT
TRBV2	NA	TRBJ2-5	NA	CASSGPGGLETQYF	TGTGCCAGCAGTGGCCCCGGGGGGCTCGAGACCCAGTACTTC
TRBV19	TRBD1	TRBJ1-2	NA	CASSTQGDGYTF	TGTGCCAGTAGTACACAGGGGGATGGCTACACCTTC
TRBV5-1	TRBD1	TRBJ1-1	NA	CASNTGTGDTEAFF	TGCGCCAGTAACACCGGGACAGGGGACACTGAAGCTTTCTTT
TRBV18	TRBD2	TRBJ2-3	once	CASSPRTRGLAGGQTDTQYF	TGTGCCAGCTCACCGCGGACCCGGGGACTAGCGGGGGGGCAAACAGATACGCAGTATTTT
TRBV18	NA	TRBJ1-1	NA	CASSPRFGTEAFF	TGTGCCAGCTCACCGAGATTTGGCACTGAAGCTTTCTTT
TRBV12-3/TRBV12-4	NA	TRBJ2-5	NA	CASSPNQETQYF	TGTGCCAGCAGCCCCAACCAAGAGACCCAGTACTTC
TRBV2	NA	TRBJ2-7	NA	CASSDSSPRVEQYF	TGTGCCAGCAGTGATTCGAGTCCGAGGGTTGAGCAGTACTTC
TRBV7-2	TRBD2	TRBJ2-3	NA	CASSAILTSGDTQYF	TGTGCCAGCAGCGCCATACTTACTAGCGGGGATACGCAGTATTTT
TRBV21-1	NA	TRBJ1-2	NA	CASSKVTPDRANYGYTF	TGTGCCAGCAGCAAAGTCACTCCGGACAGAGCTAACTATGGCTACACCTTC